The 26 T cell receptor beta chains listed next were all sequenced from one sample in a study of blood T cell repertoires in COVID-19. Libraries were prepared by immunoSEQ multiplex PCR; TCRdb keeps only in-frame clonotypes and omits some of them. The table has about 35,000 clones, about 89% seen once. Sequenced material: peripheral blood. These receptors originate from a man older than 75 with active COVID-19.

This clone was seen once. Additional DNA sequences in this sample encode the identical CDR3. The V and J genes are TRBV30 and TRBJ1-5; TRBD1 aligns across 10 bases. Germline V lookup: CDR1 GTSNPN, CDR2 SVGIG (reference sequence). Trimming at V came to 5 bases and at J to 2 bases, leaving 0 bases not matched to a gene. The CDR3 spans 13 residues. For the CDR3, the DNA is TGTGCCTGGGGGACAGGGGGCAATCAGCCCCAGCATTTT. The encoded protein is CAWGTGGNQPQHF.

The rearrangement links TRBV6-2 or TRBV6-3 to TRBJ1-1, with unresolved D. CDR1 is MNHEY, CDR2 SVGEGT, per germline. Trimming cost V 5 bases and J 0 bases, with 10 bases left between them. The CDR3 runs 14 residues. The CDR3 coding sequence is TGTGCCAGCAGTCCAGGCGGGGTGAACACTGAAGCTTTCTTT. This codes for CASSPGGVNTEAFF.

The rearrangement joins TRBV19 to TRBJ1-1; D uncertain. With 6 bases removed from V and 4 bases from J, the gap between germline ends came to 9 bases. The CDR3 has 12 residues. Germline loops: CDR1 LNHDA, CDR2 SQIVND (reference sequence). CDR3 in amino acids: CASRAGSTEAFF. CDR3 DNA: TGTGCCAGTAGAGCTGGGAGCACTGAAGCTTTCTTT. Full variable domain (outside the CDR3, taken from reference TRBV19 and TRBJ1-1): DGGITQSPKYLFRKEGQNVTLSCEQNLNHDAMYWYRQDPGQGLRLIYYSQIVNDFQKGDIAEGYSVSREKKESFPLTVTSAQKNPTAFYLCASRAGSTEAFFGQGTRLTVV.

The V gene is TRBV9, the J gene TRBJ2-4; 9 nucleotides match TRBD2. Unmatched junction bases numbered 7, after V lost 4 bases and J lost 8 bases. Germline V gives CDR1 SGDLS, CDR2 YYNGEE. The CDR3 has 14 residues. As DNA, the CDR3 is TGTGCCAGCAGCATCATGGGCGGGGGGGACATTCAGTACTTC. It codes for CASSIMGGGDIQYF.

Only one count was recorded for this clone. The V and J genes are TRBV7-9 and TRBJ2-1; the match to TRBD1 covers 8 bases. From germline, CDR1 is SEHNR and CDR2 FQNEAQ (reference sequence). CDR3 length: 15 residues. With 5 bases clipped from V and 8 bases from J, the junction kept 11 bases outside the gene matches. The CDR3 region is CASSQGAGGTHEQFF. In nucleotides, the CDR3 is TGTGCCAGCAGCCAGGGGGCAGGGGGAACCCATGAGCAGTTCTTC. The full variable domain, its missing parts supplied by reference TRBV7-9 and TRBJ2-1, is DTGVSQNPRHKITKRGQNVTFRCDPISEHNRLYWYRQTLGQGPEFLTYFQNEAQLEKSRLLSDRFSAERPKGSFSTLEIQRTEQGDSAMYLCASSQGAGGTHEQFFGPGTRLTVL.

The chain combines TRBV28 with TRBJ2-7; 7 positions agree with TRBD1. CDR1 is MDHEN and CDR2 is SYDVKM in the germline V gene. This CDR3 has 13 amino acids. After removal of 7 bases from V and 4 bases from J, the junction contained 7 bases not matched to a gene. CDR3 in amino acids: CASKGADQYEQYF. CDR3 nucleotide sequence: TGTGCCAGCAAGGGGGCGGACCAATACGAGCAGTACTTC.

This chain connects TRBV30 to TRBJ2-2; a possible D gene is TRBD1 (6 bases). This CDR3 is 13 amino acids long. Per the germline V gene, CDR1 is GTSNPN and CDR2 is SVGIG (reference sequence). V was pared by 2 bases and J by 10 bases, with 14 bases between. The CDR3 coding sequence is TGTGCCTGGAGTCCATTCTTGGGGGCGGAGCTGTTTTTT. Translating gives CAWSPFLGAELFF.

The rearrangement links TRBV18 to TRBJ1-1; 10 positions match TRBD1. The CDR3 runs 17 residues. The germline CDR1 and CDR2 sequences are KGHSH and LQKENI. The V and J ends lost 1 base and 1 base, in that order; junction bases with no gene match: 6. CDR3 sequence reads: CASSPRPGQGRNTEAFF. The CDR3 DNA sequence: TGTGCCAGCTCACCACGTCCGGGACAGGGGAGGAACACTGAAGCTTTCTTT. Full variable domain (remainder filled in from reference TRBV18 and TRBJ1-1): NAGVMQNPRHLVRRRGQEARLRCSPMKGHSHVYWYRQLPEEGLKFMVYLQKENIIDESGMPKERFSAEFPKEGPSILRIQQVVRGDSAAYFCASSPRPGQGRNTEAFFGQGTRLTVV.

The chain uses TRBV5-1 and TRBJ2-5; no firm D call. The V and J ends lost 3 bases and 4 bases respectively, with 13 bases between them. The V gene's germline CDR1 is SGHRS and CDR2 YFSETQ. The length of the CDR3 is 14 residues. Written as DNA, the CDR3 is TGCGCCAGCAGCTCAACCGGTCGAGCAGAGACCCAGTACTTC. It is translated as CASSSTGRAETQYF.

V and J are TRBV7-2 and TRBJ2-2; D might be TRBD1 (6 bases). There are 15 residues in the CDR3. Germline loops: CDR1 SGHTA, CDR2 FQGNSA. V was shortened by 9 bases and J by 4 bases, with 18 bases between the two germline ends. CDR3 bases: TGTGCCAGTTACAAAGACAGGACGAGCACCGGGGAGCTGTTTTTT. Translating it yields CASYKDRTSTGELFF.

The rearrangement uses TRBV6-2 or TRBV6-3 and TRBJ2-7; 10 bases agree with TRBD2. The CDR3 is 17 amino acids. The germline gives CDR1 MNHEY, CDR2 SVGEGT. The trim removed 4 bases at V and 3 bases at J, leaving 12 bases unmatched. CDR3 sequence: CASSFYPGTSAGYEQYF. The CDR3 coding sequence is TGTGCCAGCAGTTTCTACCCCGGGACTAGCGCTGGCTACGAGCAGTACTTC.

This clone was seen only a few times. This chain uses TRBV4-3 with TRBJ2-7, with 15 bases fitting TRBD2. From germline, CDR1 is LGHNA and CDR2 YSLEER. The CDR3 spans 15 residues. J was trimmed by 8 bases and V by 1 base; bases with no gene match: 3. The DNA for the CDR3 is TGCGCCAGCAGCCAAGGGACTAGCGGGAGGGTCCAGCAGTACTTC. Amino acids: CASSQGTSGRVQQYF.

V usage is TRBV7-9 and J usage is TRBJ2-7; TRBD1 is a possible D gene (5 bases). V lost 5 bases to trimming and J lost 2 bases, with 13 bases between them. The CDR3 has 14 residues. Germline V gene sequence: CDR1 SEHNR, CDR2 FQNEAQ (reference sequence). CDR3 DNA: TGTGCCAGCAGCCGACCAGGGTCCGCCTACGAGCAGTACTTC. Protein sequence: CASSRPGSAYEQYF.

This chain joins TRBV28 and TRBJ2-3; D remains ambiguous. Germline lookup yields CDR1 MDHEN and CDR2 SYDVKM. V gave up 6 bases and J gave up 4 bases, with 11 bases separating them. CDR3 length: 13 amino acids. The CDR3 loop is CASRAPSSDTQYF. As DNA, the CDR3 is TGTGCCAGCAGGGCCCCGTCATCAGATACGCAGTATTTT.

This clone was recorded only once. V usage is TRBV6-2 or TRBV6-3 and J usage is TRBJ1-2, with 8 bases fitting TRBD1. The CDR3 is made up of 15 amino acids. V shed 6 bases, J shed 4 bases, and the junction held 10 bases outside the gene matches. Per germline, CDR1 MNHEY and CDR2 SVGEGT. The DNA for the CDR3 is TGTGCCAGCAGCTCCCTCGGACAGGGAGGCTATGGCTACACCTTC. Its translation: CASSSLGQGGYGYTF.

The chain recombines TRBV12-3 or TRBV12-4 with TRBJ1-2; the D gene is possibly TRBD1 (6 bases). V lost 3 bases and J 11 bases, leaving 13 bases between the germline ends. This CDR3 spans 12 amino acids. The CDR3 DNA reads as TGTGCCAGCAGTTTTGGGGACATCGGGTACACCTTC. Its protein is CASSFGDIGYTF.

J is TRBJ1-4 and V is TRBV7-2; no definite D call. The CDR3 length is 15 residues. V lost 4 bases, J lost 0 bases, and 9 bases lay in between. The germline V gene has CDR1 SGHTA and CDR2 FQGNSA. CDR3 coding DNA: TGTGCCAGCAGCTCCAAAACGGCAACTAATGAAAAACTGTTTTTT. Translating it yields CASSSKTATNEKLFF. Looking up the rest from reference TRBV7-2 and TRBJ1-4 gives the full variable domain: GAGVSQSPSNKVTEKGKDVELRCDPISGHTALYWYRQSLGQGLEFLIYFQGNSAPDKSGLPSDRFSAERTGGSVSTLTIQRTQQEDSAVYLCASSSKTATNEKLFFGSGTQLSVL.

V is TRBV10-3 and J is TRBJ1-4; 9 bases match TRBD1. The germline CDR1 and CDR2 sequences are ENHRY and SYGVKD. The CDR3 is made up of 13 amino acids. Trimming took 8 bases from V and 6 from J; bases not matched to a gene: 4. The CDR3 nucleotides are TGTGCCATCGCGGGACAGGGTGATGAAAAACTGTTTTTT. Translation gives CAIAGQGDEKLFF.

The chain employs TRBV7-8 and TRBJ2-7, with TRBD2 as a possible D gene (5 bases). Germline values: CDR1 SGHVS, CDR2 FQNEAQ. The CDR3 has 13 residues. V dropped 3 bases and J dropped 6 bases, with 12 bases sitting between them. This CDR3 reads CASSFGGTVEQYF. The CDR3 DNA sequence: TGTGCCAGCAGCTTCGGAGGAACAGTCGAGCAGTACTTC.

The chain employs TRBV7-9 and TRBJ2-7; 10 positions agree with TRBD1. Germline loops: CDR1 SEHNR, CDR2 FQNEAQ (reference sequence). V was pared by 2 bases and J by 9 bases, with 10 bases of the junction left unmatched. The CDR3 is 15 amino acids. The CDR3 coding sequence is TGTGCCAGCAGCTTATCCAAGGGACAGGGGATAGGGCAGTACTTC. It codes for CASSLSKGQGIGQYF.

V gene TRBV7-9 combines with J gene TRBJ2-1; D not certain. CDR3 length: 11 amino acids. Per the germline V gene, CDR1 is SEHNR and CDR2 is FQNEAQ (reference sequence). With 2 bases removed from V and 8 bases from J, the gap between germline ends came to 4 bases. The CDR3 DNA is TGTGCCAGCAGCTTAAGCTATGAGCAGTTCTTC. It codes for CASSLSYEQFF.

The CDR3 sequence: CAWSGITDTQYF. The CDR3 coding sequence is TGTGCCTGGAGCGGGATAACAGATACGCAGTATTTT. This sequence joins TRBV30 and TRBJ2-3; possibly TRBD2 for D (5 bases). V lost 3 bases and J 3 bases, leaving 7 bases between the germline ends. Per the germline V gene, CDR1 is GTSNPN and CDR2 is SVGIG (reference sequence). The length of the CDR3 is 12 residues.

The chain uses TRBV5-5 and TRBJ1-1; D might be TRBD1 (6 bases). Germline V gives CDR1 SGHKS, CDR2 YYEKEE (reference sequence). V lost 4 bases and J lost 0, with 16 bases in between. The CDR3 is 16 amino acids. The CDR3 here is CASSPNTAGVNTEAFF. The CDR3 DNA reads TGTGCCAGCAGCCCTAACACCGCAGGGGTGAACACTGAAGCTTTCTTT.

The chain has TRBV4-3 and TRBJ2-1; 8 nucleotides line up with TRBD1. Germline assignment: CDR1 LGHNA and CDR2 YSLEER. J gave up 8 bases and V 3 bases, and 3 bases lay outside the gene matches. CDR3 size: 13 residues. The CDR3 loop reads CASSQDRVYEQFF. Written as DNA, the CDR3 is TGCGCCAGCAGCCAGGACAGGGTCTATGAGCAGTTCTTC.

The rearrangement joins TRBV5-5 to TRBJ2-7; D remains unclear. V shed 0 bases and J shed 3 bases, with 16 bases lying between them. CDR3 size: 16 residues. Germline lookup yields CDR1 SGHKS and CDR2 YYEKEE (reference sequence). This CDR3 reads CASSLALNLGDYEQYF. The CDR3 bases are TGTGCCAGCAGCTTGGCCCTAAATTTGGGCGACTACGAGCAGTACTTC.

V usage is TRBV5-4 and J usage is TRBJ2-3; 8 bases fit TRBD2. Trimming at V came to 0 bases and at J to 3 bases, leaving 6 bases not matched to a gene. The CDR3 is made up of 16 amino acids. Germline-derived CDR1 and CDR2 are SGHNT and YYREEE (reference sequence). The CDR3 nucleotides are TGTGCCAGCAGCTTGGACGGGGGGGCCAAGACAGATACGCAGTATTTT. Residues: CASSLDGGAKTDTQYF.